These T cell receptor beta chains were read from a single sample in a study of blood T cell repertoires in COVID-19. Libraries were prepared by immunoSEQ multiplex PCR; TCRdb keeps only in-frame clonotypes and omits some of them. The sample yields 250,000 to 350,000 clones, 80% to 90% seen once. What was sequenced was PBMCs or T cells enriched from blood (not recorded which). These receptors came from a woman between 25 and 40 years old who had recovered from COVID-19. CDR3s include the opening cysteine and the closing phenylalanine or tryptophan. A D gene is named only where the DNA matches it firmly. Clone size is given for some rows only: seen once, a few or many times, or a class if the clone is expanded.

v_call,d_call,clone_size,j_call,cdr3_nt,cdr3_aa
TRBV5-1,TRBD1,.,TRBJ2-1,TGCGCCAGCAGCATCCTTCAGGGGGCCGATGAGCAGTTCTTC,CASSILQGADEQFF
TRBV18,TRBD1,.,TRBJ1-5,TGTGCCAGCTCAGACGGACAGGGGGGAAATCAGCCCCAGCATTTT,CASSDGQGGNQPQHF
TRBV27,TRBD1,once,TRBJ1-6,TGTGCCAGCAGTTCTAGGGACAGGGGTAGTTCACCCCTCCACTTT,CASSSRDRGSSPLHF
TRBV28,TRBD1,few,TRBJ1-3,TGTGCCAGCAGTTTGAGGGGGCTTGGAAACACCATATATTTT,CASSLRGLGNTIYF
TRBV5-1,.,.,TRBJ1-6,TGCGCCAGCAGGGCAGTAAATTCACCCCTCCACTTT,CASRAVNSPLHF
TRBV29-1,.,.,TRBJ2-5,TGCAGCGTTGAGGAGGCGGCGGGGACCCAGTACTTC,CSVEEAAGTQYF
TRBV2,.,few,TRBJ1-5,TGTGCCAGCAGGAACAGGGACCCCAATCAGCCCCAGCATTTT,CASRNRDPNQPQHF
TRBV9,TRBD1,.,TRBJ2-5,TGTGCCAGCAGCTCGAGCCCGGACAGGAGGTACCAAGAGACCCAGTACTTC,CASSSSPDRRYQETQYF
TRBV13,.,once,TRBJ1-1,TGTGCCAGCAGCTTAGGACATGGACAGATAAACACTGAAGCTTTCTTT,CASSLGHGQINTEAFF
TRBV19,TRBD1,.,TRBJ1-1,TGTGCCAGTAGTGTCTACGGGACAGGGAACACTGAAGCTTTCTTT,CASSVYGTGNTEAFF
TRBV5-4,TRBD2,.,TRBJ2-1,TGTGCCAGCAGCACACTAGCGGGAAGCTCCTACAATGAGCAGTTCTTC,CASSTLAGSSYNEQFF
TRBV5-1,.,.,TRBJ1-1,TGCGCCAGCAGCTTGGCCTCCGGGGGATCGCGGACTGAAGCTTTCTTT,CASSLASGGSRTEAFF
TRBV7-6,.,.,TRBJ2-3,TGTGCCAGCAGCTACTGGGCCCAGGCGAGTGAGTGGACAGATACGCAGTATTTT,CASSYWAQASEWTDTQYF
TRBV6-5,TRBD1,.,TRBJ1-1,TGTGCCACGGGGACAGCCCGAAACACTGAAGCTTTCTTT,CATGTARNTEAFF
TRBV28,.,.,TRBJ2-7,TGTGCCAGCAGACCCGGACAGTCCTACGAGCAGTACTTC,CASRPGQSYEQYF
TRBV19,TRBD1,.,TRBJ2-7,TGTGCCAGTAGTCCCTGGACAGGCTACGAGCAGTACTTC,CASSPWTGYEQYF
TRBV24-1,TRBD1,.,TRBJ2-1,TGTGCCACCAGTGACCAGGACAGGTGGAGTTTCCATGAGCAGTTCTTC,CATSDQDRWSFHEQFF
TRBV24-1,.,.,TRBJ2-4,TGTGCCACCAGTGATTCGAGGACTTCCCTAGCCAAAAACATTCAGTACTTC,CATSDSRTSLAKNIQYF
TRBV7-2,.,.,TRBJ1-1,TGTGCCACCTGGGGCCCAGTGGGGACTGAAGCTTTCTTT,CATWGPVGTEAFF
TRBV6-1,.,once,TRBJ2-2,TGTGCCAGCAGTGACGACTCCCATACCGGGGAGCTGTTTTTT,CASSDDSHTGELFF
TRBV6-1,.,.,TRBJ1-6,TGTGCCAGCAGTGGACAGTTCGGTAATTCACCCCTCCACTTT,CASSGQFGNSPLHF
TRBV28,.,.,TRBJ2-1,TGTGCCAGCACCCTAGGGGCAGGGACATTTGAGCAGTTCTTC,CASTLGAGTFEQFF
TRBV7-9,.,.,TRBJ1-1,TGTGCCAGTTTACAGGGTCGAAGCACTGAAGCTTTCTTT,CASLQGRSTEAFF
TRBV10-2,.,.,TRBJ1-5,TGCGCCAGCAGTGAGTCGGCCCCAGATGGGCCCCAGCATTTT,CASSESAPDGPQHF
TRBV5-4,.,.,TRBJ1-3,TGTGCCAGCAGTCCAGACCGACCGGGAGGAAACACCATATATTTT,CASSPDRPGGNTIYF
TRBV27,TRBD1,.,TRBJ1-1,TGTGCCAGCAGTTTACAGGGGGCGCAGACTGAAGCTTTCTTT,CASSLQGAQTEAFF
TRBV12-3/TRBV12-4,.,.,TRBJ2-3,TGTGCCAGCAGTTTATGGGCAACAGATACGCAGTATTTT,CASSLWATDTQYF
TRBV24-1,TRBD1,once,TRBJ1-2,TGTGCCACCAGTGATTTGCGCAGGGGGCGAAGAGGCTACACCTTC,CATSDLRRGRRGYTF
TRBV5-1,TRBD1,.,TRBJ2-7,TGCGCCAGCAGCTTGACAGGGGGCGATCGGACCTACGAGCAGTACTTC,CASSLTGGDRTYEQYF
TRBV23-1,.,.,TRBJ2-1,TGCGCCAGCAGTCGGGGCAGATCATACAATGAGCAGTTCTTC,CASSRGRSYNEQFF
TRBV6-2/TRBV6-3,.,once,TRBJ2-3,TGTGCCAGCAGTACCGGGGAGTCTAGCACAGATACGCAGTATTTT,CASSTGESSTDTQYF
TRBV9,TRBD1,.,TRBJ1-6,TGTGCCAGCAGCAATTCGGACAGGGGGAATAATTCACCCCTCCACTTT,CASSNSDRGNNSPLHF
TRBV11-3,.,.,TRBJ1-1,TGTGCCAGCAGCCGGGGGGGGCTTGAAGCTTTCTTT,CASSRGGLEAFF